This passage covers 4 T cell receptor beta chains from one sample sequenced in a study of cytomegalovirus exposure and HLA in healthy donors. The study ran its PCR with 60 Vbeta and 13 Jbeta primers. Only in-frame clones appear in the TCRdb table, and some are missing; sequencing was by immunoSEQ multiplex PCR. The table records around 120,000 clones, approximately 72% of them present only once. The sample was PBMCs. Source of these receptors: a human donor in good health.

The chain employs TRBV6-1 and TRBJ1-1; TRBD1 matches at 7 bases. Germline-derived CDR1 and CDR2 are MNHNS and SASEGT. Germline trimming cut 5 bases from V and 0 bases from J; bases unmatched to any gene: 3. The CDR3 runs 14 residues. The CDR3 nucleotides are TGTGCCAGCAGTTTACAGGGGCTGAACACTGAAGCTTTCTTT. Encoded protein: CASSLQGLNTEAFF.

Concerning this clone itself: At one end, the junction sequence differs from germline, possibly due to a read error. The J gene is TRBJ1-4, the V gene TRBV7-9; 10 bases align to TRBD1. CDR1 and CDR2 (germline): SEHNR, FQNEAQ (reference sequence). This CDR3 has 15 residues. The CDR3 sequence is CSSSLAGTGEEKLFF. The DNA for the CDR3 is TGTTCCAGCAGCTTAGCCGGGACAGGGGAAGAAAAACTGTTTTTT.

The chain has TRBV4-3 and TRBJ2-1, with TRBD2 as a possible D gene (6 bases). Germline V gene lookup returns CDR1 LGHNA and CDR2 YSLEER. V lost 0 bases, J lost 10 bases, and 22 bases lay in between. This CDR3 is 17 amino acids long. CDR3: CASSQDQLGTPLPEQFF. The CDR3 DNA sequence: TGCGCCAGCAGCCAAGATCAATTGGGGACTCCCCTCCCCGAGCAGTTCTTC.

The chain employs TRBV7-3 and TRBJ2-2; 7 nucleotides agree with TRBD1. This CDR3 is 16 amino acids long. Germline V gene sequence: CDR1 SGHTA, CDR2 FQGTGA. Trimming took 6 bases from V and 4 from J; bases not matched to a gene: 11. CDR3 protein: CASSPSGTAITGELFF. In nucleotides, the CDR3 is TGTGCCAGCAGTCCGTCGGGGACAGCGATCACCGGGGAGCTGTTTTTT.